One and the same sample provided the 7 T cell receptor beta chains below, sequenced in a study of tumor-infiltrating lymphocytes in primary liver carcinoma. A primer matching the constant region was used to make TCR beta cDNA from approximately 0.45 ug of total RNA. Researchers made the TCR beta libraries by running three nested multiplex PCR rounds with slightly modified ARM-PCR. The two initial PCR rounds, roughly 11 cycles each, used TRBV1-TRBV30 forward and C-beta reverse primers. TCRdb reprocessed the multiplex PCR reads with MiXCR, giving one entry per CDR3 protein. The repertoire consists of approximately 76,000 distinct CDR3 sequences, with about 70% occurring once and the leading ten covering about 13%. Unsorted bulk tissue, roughly 19-33 mg of it, served as the source for co-extraction of RNA and DNA. Sequenced material: liver tumor tissue from sampling region 4. The subset was: tumor region T4, right-lateral pole. The receptors were sampled from a woman aged 60-75 years with primary liver carcinoma and hepatitis B virus infection.

This clonotype is medium-sized in the sample. CDR3 in amino acids: CASSWGDTQYF. The CDR3 bases are TGTGCCAGCAGTTGGGGGGATACGCAGTATTTT. The chain is built from TRBV12-3 or TRBV12-4 and TRBJ2-3; D could derive from TRBD1 or TRBD2 (5 bases each). The CDR3 contains 11 residues. Deletions cut 4 bases from V and 6 bases from J, with 5 bases between.

With regard to this clonotype: The junction departs from the called germline gene at one end, perhaps through a read error. The chain uses TRBV29-1 and TRBJ2-1; 8 bases map to TRBD2. The germline V gene encodes CDR1 SQVTM and CDR2 ANQGSEA. The CDR3 consists of 13 residues. Here the CDR3 DNA reads TGCAGCGTTCGGGAGGGCTCCTACAATGAGCAGTCCTTC. Its translation: CSVREGSYNEQSF.

Notes on this clonotype: Since a much larger clone is just one base distant, this may be a read error. CDR3 protein: CGSSSDGYNEQFF. For the CDR3, the DNA is TGTGGCAGCAGCTCGGACGGCTACAATGAGCAGTTCTTC. V is TRBV5-5 and J is TRBJ2-1; no clear D. Germline lookup yields CDR1 SGHKS and CDR2 YYEKEE (reference sequence). The CDR3 sequence is 13 residues long.

This clonotype was seen a single time. Since a much larger clone is just one base distant, this may be a read error. This chain joins TRBV19 and TRBJ1-1, with D unresolved. CDR1 is LNHDA and CDR2 is SQIVND in the germline V gene (reference sequence). The CDR3 loop spans 14 amino acids. As DNA, the CDR3 is TGTGCCAGTCACACCGACCGGGCGAGCACTGAAGCTTGCTTT. Amino acid sequence: CASHTDRASTEACF.

On this clonotype itself: A junction boundary mismatches the germline segment, possibly from a read error. The chain combines TRBV20-1 with TRBJ2-3; 7 bases agree with TRBD2. The length of the CDR3 is 13 residues. The germline gives CDR1 DFQATT, CDR2 SNEGSKA (reference sequence). CDR3 nucleotides: TGCAGTGCTAGAGGCGGGAGCACAGATACGCTGTATTTT. It translates to CSARGGSTDTLYF.

On this clonotype itself: A junction boundary mismatches the germline segment, possibly from a read error. The rearrangement joins TRBV11-1 to TRBJ1-6; D unresolved. The CDR3 has 13 residues. CDR1 SGHAT and CDR2 FQDESV come from the germline V gene (reference sequence). The CDR3 DNA reads TGTGCCAGCAGCCGGAAACTGGTCTCACCCCTTCACTTT. Translated, it gives CASSRKLVSPLHF.

The chain links TRBV11-2 to TRBJ2-3; D call uncertain. The germline CDR1 and CDR2 sequences are SGHAT and FQNNGV. The ends were cut back, 6 bases at V and 4 bases at J, with 17 bases in the middle. The CDR3 contains 15 residues. The CDR3 DNA sequence: TGTGCCAGCAGGCCCTCTGTGATTAGCTCAGATACGCAGTATTTT. Translating it yields CASRPSVISSDTQYF.